This TCR beta chain was sequenced during a study of T cell repertoires in cytomegalovirus infection. Across the study: Public TCR beta signatures marked donors with CMV infection and the matching HLA. Study-level points and caveats: Cumulative public TCR beta family frequency identified CMV carriers with the relevant HLA.

In TCRdb, the reads were re-called with MiXCR into one record per CDR3 protein. Of about 150,000 distinct CDR3 sequences listed, about 25% were seen once; the top ten hold approximately 9.9%. The CDR3 covers 17 residues. Per the germline V gene, CDR1 is MDHEN and CDR2 is SYDVKM. Trimming left V 4 bases short and J 2 bases short, with 15 bases between. With respect to this clonotype: Antigen: not known.

Sequencing used PBMCs. The clonotype comes from a human donor in good health (CMV status not recorded). Some clones in this sample may be carry-over from other donors' samples. The J gene is TRBJ1-6, the V gene TRBV28; unclear D gene. The CDR3, as DNA: TGTGCCAGCAGTTCCCCAATGGGGTTCACCTATAATTCACCCCTCCACTTT. Translation gives CASSSPMGFTYNSPLHF.